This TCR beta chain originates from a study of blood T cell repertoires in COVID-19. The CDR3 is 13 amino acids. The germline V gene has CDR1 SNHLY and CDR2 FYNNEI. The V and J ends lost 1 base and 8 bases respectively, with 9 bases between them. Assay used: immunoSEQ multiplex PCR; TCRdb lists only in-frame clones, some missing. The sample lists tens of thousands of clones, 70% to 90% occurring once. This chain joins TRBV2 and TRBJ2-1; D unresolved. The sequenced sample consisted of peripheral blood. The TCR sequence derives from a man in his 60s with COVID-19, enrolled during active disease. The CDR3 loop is CASSEGARDEQFF. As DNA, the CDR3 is TGTGCCAGCAGTGAAGGCGCTCGGGATGAGCAGTTCTTC. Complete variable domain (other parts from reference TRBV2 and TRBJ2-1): EPEVTQTPSHQVTQMGQEVILRCVPISNHLYFYWYRQILGQKVEFLVSFYNNEISEKSEIFDDQFSVERPDGSNFTLKIRSTKLEDSAMYFCASSEGARDEQFFGPGTRLTVL.